This T cell receptor (beta chain) was identified during a study of blood T cell repertoires in COVID-19. The wider study: From T cells, B-cell-depleted T cells, or PBMCs came the material, which was cDNA or gDNA.

In the original workflow: Estimated nucleated cell counts came from reference gene primer amplification. The repertoire was sequenced with immunoSEQ multiplex PCR; TCRdb's copy has only in-frame clones and lacks some. Clone size and the V and J calls come from that table; the DNA yielded D and trimming. The sample shows approximately 64,000 clones, 70% to 90% of them seen only once. Germline assignment: CDR1 KGHSH and CDR2 LQKENI. V lost 3 bases to trimming and J lost 4 bases, with 15 bases between them. The CDR3 runs 15 residues. Before being deemed recovered, Cohort 3 donors had two negative PCRs, clearance, or symptom resolution.

The sample comprised PBMCs or T cells enriched from blood (not recorded which). The sequence came from a woman in her 40s who had recovered from COVID-19. The chain joins TRBV18 to TRBJ1-2; a weak D match, TRBD1 (5 bases). The CDR3 sequence is CASSPPDSFPYGYTF. The CDR3 DNA reads as TGTGCCAGCTCACCCCCCGACAGTTTCCCCTATGGCTACACCTTC.